This TCR beta chain is drawn from a study of cytomegalovirus exposure and HLA in healthy donors. Whole-study results and caveats: A later analysis, which compared TCR beta chains of equal frequency, found the HLA-associated ones more clonally expanded. Among donors in an Asian-associated ancestry cluster, a later analysis reportedly found fewer N-insertions than the roughly 700-donor mean.

The PCR used 60 Vbeta and 13 Jbeta primers. This table comes from immunoSEQ multiplex PCR, and its TCRdb copy is limited to in-frame clones, with some not included. The sample holds 150,000 to 200,000 clones, 81% seen once. Notes on this clone: The target antigen is unknown.

This CDR3 has 15 amino acids. The V gene's germline CDR1 is SGHKS and CDR2 YYEKEE (reference sequence). Losses at the gene ends were 0 bases for V and 4 bases for J; bases not matched to a gene: 3. Each of the donors was a healthy bone marrow donor. Donors were nominally healthy when sampled, though unrecorded immune exposures were likely. The sequenced sample was PBMCs. The TCR was taken from a middle-aged man in good health and CMV-seropositive. This rearrangement joins TRBV5-5 to TRBJ2-7, with 11 bases aligning to TRBD2. The CDR3 protein is CASSLGLAGGYEQYF. The CDR3 DNA reads TGTGCCAGCAGCTTGGGTCTAGCGGGAGGTTACGAGCAGTACTTC.